Presented here are 14 T cell receptor beta chains from one specimen sequenced in a study of blood T cell repertoires in COVID-19. Some clones are missing from TCRdb's copy, which holds only in-frame ones; the method was immunoSEQ multiplex PCR. The profile covers approximately 70,000 clones, with 86% appearing a single time and roughly 14% taken by the ten largest. Input material: peripheral blood. These receptors were collected from a woman between 55 and 75 years old with acute or convalescent COVID-19.

The J gene is TRBJ2-7, the V gene TRBV5-1; 10 nucleotides line up with TRBD1. Germline V lookup: CDR1 SGHRS, CDR2 YFSETQ. Trimming cost V 3 bases and J 3 bases; bases outside gene matches: 6. This CDR3 has 15 residues. The CDR3, as DNA: TGCGCCAGCAGCTCGAGACAGGGGGCACGCTACGAGCAGTACTTC. It is translated as CASSSRQGARYEQYF.

The chain combines TRBV2 with TRBJ2-7; TRBD2 matches 7 bases. Trimming removed 8 bases from V and 5 bases from J; junction bases left unmatched: 6. This CDR3 has 12 amino acids. Germline CDR1 is SNHLY and CDR2 is FYNNEI. The CDR3 sequence is CASQGGLDEQYF. In DNA, the CDR3 is TGTGCCAGCCAGGGAGGGCTCGACGAGCAGTACTTC.

The chain joins TRBV5-5 to TRBJ1-2; D uncertain. Looked up from germline, CDR1 is SGHKS and CDR2 is YYEKEE (reference sequence). Trimming cost V 2 bases and J 2 bases, with 7 bases left between them. The CDR3 runs 13 residues. CDR3 residues: CASSFTQNYGYTF. CDR3 nucleotides: TGTGCCAGCAGCTTCACACAGAACTATGGCTACACCTTC.

J is TRBJ1-1 and V is TRBV12-3 or TRBV12-4; 7 nucleotides match TRBD1. This CDR3 spans 13 amino acids. V dropped 1 base and J dropped 6; count of bases not matched to a gene: 2. The CDR3 region has the DNA TGTGCCAGCAGTTTAGACCAGGGGGCTGAAGCTTTCTTT. Its translation is CASSLDQGAEAFF.

The chain is built from TRBV5-1 and TRBJ2-3; D gene uncertain. Germline V gene lookup returns CDR1 SGHRS and CDR2 YFSETQ. The CDR3 totals 15 residues. Trimming removed 0 bases at V and 0 bases at J, with 8 bases between. CDR3 bases: TGCGCCAGCAGCTTGGGTCCCACTAGCACAGATACGCAGTATTTT. Amino acid sequence: CASSLGPTSTDTQYF. The variable domain in full, with the rest retrieved from reference TRBV5-1 and TRBJ2-3, is KAGVTQTPRYLIKTRGQQVTLSCSPISGHRSVSWYQQTPGQGLQFLFEYFSETQRNKGNFPGRFSGRQFSNSRSEMNVSTLELGDSALYLCASSLGPTSTDTQYFGPGTRLTVL.

The chain has TRBV29-1 and TRBJ1-2; 7 nucleotides line up with TRBD1. V lost 0 bases, J lost 8 bases, and 12 bases stayed unmatched. This CDR3 is built from 15 residues. The germline V gene has CDR1 SQVTM and CDR2 ANQGSEA. The CDR3 region is CSVEDEQGRRGGYTF. Here the CDR3 DNA reads TGCAGCGTTGAAGATGAACAGGGGCGCCGGGGCGGCTACACCTTC.

This clone showed up just a few times. The J gene is TRBJ2-3, the V gene TRBV21-1; TRBD2, as called in the table, went unchecked against the DNA. TRBV21-1 is annotated as a pseudogene. This CDR3 is built from 13 residues. CDR3 DNA: TGTGCCAGCAGCAAAGGGGGAGGGGATACGCAGTATTTT. Residues: CASSKGGGDTQYF.

CDR3 in amino acids: CASSFRGGPSSYEQYF. The DNA for the CDR3 is TGTGCCAGCAGCTTTCGCGGGGGACCCAGCTCCTACGAGCAGTACTTC. The V gene is TRBV7-2, the J gene TRBJ2-7; 7 bases are shared with TRBD2. Germline CDR1 is SGHTA and CDR2 is FQGNSA. The CDR3 runs to 16 residues. V shed 3 bases and J 0 bases; nucleotides not matched to a gene: 8.

The chain combines TRBV19 with TRBJ2-5; D perhaps matches TRBD1 (5 bases). The V gene's germline CDR1 is LNHDA and CDR2 SQIVND (reference sequence). Between the trimmed V and J ends, which lost 7 bases and 2 bases, there was a span of 14 bases. The length of the CDR3 is 14 residues. CDR3 DNA: TGTGCCAGTAAATCAGGGTTGGGGCAAGAGACCCAGTACTTC. Protein product: CASKSGLGQETQYF.

The J gene is TRBJ1-4, the V gene TRBV19, with D unclear. Trimming took 3 bases from V and 0 from J, leaving 14 bases between them. Germline assignment: CDR1 LNHDA and CDR2 SQIVND (reference sequence). The CDR3 extends over 17 amino acids. DNA for the CDR3: TGTGCCAGTAGTATCCGAGACACCGGTGCAACTAATGAAAAACTGTTTTTT. Its translation is CASSIRDTGATNEKLFF. Complete variable domain (other parts from reference TRBV19 and TRBJ1-4): DGGITQSPKYLFRKEGQNVTLSCEQNLNHDAMYWYRQDPGQGLRLIYYSQIVNDFQKGDIAEGYSVSREKKESFPLTVTSAQKNPTAFYLCASSIRDTGATNEKLFFGSGTQLSVL.

This chain links TRBV2 with TRBJ2-1, with TRBD1 matching over 12 bases. V gave up 8 bases and J gave up 7 bases; unmatched junction bases: 3. The CDR3 has 13 amino acids. Germline CDR1 reads SNHLY; CDR2 reads FYNNEI. The CDR3 nucleotides are TGTGCCAGCCGGGACAGGGGGCTTAATGAGCAGTTCTTC. Its protein product is CASRDRGLNEQFF.

The chain joins TRBV3-1 (or the pseudogene TRBV3-2) to TRBJ1-1, with no clear D. Per germline, CDR1 LGHDT and CDR2 YNNKEL (reference sequence). Trimming shortened V by 5 bases and J by 3 bases, and 16 bases separated the two germline ends. CDR3 length: 15 residues. CDR3 nucleotide sequence: TGTGCCAGCAGCTTGAGTGAGGGATGGGACACTGAAGCTTTCTTT. Translation: CASSLSEGWDTEAFF.

The rearrangement uses TRBV10-3 and TRBJ1-2; no clear D gene. This CDR3 comprises 11 residues. The germline V gene has CDR1 ENHRY and CDR2 SYGVKD. The ends were cut back, 6 bases at V and 6 bases at J, with 8 bases in the middle. CDR3 loop: CAISENNGYTF. The CDR3, as DNA: TGTGCCATCAGCGAGAACAATGGCTACACCTTC.

The rearrangement links TRBV4-2 to TRBJ1-6; 8 bases map to TRBD1. V lost 7 bases, J lost 5 bases, and 7 bases stayed unmatched. Germline V gene lookup returns CDR1 LGHNA and CDR2 YNFKEQ. The CDR3 consists of 15 residues. CDR3 nucleotides: TGTGCCAGCAAAGTAACGGACAGGGATAATTCACCCCTCCACTTT. It encodes CASKVTDRDNSPLHF.